This T cell receptor beta chain was profiled in a study of identical twins. Whole-study findings and limits: An excess of low generation probability was shown by twin-shared out-of-frame alpha sequences. Out-of-frame beta sequences exhibited a weaker degree of excess twin sharing.

Germline V gene data show CDR1 as SGHDT and CDR2 as YYEEEE. This CDR3 has 17 residues. A universal primer site was added by template switching, and unique molecular identifiers were carried by the cDNA. TCRdb re-called the 5' RACE reads with MiXCR, one entry per CDR3 protein. The table lists 1.5 million to 2 million distinct CDR3 sequences, around a third of them singletons. This clonotype has more than one count but fewer than ten. Its antigen is currently unknown. At one end the junction does not follow the germline gene, possibly because of a read error. This chain uses TRBV5-6 with TRBJ1-5; 7 nucleotides line up with TRBD1. The TCR comes from a newborn girl in good health. Sequenced material: cord blood. The CDR3 sequence: CASSPGDSLYSNRPQHF. CDR3 DNA sequence: TGTGCCAGCAGCCCGGGGGACAGCCTTTATAGCAATCGGCCCCAGCATTTT.